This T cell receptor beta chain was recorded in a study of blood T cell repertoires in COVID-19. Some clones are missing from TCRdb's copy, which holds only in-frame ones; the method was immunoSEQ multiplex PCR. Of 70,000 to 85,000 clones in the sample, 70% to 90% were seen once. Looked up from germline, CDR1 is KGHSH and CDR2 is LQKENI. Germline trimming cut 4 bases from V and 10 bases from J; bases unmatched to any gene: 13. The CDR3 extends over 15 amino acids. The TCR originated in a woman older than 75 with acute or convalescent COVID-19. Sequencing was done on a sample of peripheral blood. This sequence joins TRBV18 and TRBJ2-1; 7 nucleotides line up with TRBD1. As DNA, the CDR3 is TGTGCCAGCTCACTCCGGGACAGCGCGATTGAGGAGCAGTTCTTC. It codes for CASSLRDSAIEEQFF.